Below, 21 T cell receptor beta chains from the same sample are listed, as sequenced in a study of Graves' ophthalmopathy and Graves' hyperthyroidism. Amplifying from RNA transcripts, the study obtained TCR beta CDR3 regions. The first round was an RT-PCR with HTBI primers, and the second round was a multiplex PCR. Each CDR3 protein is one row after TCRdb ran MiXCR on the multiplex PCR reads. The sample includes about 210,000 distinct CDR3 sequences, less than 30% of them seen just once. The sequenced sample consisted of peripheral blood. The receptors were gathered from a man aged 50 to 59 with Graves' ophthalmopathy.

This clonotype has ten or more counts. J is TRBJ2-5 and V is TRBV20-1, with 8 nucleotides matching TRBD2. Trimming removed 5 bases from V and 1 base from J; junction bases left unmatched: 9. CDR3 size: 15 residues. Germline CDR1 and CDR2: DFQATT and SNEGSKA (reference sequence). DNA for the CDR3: TGCAGTGCTGTGGGGCTAGCGGGTTTCCAAGAGACCCAGTACTTC. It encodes CSAVGLAGFQETQYF.

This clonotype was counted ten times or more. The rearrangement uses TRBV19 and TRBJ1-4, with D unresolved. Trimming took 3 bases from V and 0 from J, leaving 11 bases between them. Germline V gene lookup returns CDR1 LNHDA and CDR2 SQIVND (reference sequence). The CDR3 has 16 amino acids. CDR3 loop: CASSIHGEATNEKLFF. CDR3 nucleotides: TGTGCCAGTAGTATTCACGGTGAGGCAACTAATGAAAAACTGTTTTTT.

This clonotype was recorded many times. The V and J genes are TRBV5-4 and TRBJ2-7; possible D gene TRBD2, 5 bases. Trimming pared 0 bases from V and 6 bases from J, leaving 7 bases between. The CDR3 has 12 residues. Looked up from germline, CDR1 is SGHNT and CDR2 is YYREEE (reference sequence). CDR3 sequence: CASSLGLAEQYF. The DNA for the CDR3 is TGTGCCAGCAGCTTGGGCCTAGCCGAGCAGTACTTC.

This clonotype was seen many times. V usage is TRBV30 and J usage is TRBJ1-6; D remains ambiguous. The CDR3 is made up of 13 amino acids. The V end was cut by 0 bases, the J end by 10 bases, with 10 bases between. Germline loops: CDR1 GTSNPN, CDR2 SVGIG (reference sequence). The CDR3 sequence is CAWSVSFGSPLHF. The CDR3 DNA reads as TGTGCCTGGAGTGTGAGTTTTGGCTCACCCCTCCACTTT. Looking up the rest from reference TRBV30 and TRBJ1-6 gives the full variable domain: SQTIHQWPATLVQPVGSPLSLECTVEGTSNPNLYWYRQAAGRGLQLLFYSVGIGQISSEVPQNLSASRPQDRQFILSSKKLLLSDSGFYLCAWSVSFGSPLHFGNGTRLTVT.

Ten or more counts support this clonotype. The chain's CDR3 is CASRPPGQGQNIQYF. CDR3 nucleotides: TGTGCCAGCAGGCCGCCGGGACAGGGTCAAAACATTCAGTACTTC. The chain recombines TRBV28 with TRBJ2-4; 9 nucleotides align to TRBD1. Germline trimming cut 6 bases from V and 5 bases from J; bases unmatched to any gene: 8. Per the germline V gene, CDR1 is MDHEN and CDR2 is SYDVKM. This CDR3 has 15 residues. The full variable domain, with the rest looked up from reference TRBV28 and TRBJ2-4, is DVKVTQSSRYLVKRTGEKVFLECVQDMDHENMFWYRQDPGLGLRLIYFSYDVKMKEKGDIPEGYSVSREKKERFSLILESASTNQTSMYLCASRPPGQGQNIQYFGAGTRLSVL.

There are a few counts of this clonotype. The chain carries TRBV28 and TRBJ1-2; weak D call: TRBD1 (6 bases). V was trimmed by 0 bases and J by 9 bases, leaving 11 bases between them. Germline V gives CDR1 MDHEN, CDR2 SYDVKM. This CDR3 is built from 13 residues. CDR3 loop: CASSLWTGPSYTF. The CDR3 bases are TGTGCCAGCAGTTTATGGACAGGTCCTAGCTACACCTTC.

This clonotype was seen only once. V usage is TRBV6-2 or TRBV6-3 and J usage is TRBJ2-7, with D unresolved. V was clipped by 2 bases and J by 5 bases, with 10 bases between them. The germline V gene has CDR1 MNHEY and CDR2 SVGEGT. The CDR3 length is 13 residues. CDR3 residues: CASSYPNPNEQYF. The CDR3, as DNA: TGTGCCAGCAGTTACCCAAACCCGAACGAGCAGTACTTC.

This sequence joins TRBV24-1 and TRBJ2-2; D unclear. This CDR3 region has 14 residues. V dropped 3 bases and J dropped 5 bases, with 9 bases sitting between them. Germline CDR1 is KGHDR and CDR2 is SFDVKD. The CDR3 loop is CATSDLKETGELFF. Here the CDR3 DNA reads TGTGCCACCAGTGATCTGAAGGAGACCGGGGAGCTGTTTTTT.

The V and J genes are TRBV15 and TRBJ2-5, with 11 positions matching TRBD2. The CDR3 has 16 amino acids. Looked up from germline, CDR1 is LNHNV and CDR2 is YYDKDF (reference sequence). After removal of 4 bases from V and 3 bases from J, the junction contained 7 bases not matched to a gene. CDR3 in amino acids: CATSKLAGGPEETQYF. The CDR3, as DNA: TGTGCCACCAGCAAATTAGCGGGAGGGCCGGAAGAGACCCAGTACTTC.

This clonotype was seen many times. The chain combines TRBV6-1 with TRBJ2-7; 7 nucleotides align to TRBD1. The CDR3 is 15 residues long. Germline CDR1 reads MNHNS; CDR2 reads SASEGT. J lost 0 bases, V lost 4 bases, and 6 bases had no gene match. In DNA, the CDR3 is TGTGCCAGCAGTGGGCAGACAGGGAGCTCCTACGAGCAGTACTTC. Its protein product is CASSGQTGSSYEQYF.

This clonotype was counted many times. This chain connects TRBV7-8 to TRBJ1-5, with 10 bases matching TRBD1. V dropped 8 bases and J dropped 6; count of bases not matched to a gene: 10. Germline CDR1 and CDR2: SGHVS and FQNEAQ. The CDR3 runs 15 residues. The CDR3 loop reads CASLLGTGVGQPQHF. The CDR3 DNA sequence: TGTGCCAGCTTGCTTGGGACAGGGGTGGGTCAGCCCCAGCATTTT.

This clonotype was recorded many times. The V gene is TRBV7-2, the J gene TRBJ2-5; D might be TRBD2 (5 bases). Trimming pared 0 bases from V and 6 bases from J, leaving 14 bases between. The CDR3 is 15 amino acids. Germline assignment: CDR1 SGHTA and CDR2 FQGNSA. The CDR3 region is CASSLAPRAGQTQYF. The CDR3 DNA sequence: TGTGCCAGCAGCTTAGCGCCGAGGGCTGGTCAGACCCAGTACTTC.

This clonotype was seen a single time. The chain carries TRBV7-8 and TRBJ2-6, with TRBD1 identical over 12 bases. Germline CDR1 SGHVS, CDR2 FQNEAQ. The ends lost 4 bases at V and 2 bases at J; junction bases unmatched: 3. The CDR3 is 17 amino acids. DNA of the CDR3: TGTGCCAGCAGCTACGGGACAGGGGGCGCTGGGGCCAACGTCCTGACTTTC. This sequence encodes CASSYGTGGAGANVLTF.

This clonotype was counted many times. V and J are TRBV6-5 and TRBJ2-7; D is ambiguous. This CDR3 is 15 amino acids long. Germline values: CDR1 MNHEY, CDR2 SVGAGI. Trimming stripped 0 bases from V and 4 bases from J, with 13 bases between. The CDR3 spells CASSYSMYSTYEQYF. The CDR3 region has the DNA TGTGCCAGCAGTTACTCGATGTACAGTACATACGAGCAGTACTTC.

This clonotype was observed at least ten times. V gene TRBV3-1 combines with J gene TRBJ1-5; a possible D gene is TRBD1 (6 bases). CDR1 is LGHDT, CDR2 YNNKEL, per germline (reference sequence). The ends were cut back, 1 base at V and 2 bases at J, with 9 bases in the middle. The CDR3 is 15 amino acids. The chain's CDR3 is CASSQVGGGNQPQHF. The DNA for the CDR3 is TGTGCCAGCAGCCAAGTGGGGGGCGGCAATCAGCCCCAGCATTTT.

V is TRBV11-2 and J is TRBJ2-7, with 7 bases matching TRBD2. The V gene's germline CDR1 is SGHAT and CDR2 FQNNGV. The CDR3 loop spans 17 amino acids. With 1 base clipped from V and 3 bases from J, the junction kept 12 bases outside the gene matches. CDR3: CASSLVVQRDFVYEQYF. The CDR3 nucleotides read TGTGCCAGCAGCTTAGTGGTTCAGCGGGACTTTGTCTACGAGCAGTACTTC.

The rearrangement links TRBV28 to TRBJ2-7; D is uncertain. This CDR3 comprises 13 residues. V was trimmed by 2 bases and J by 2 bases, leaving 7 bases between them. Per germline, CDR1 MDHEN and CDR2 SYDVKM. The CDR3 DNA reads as TGTGCCAGCAGTTTAGGTTCCACCTACGAGCAGTACTTC. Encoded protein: CASSLGSTYEQYF.

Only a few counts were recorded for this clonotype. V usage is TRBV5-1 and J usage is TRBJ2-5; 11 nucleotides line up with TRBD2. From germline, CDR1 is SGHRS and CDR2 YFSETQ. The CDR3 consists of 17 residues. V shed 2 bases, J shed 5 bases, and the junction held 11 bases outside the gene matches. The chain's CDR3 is CASSLEGGTSGFETQYF. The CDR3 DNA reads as TGCGCCAGCAGCTTAGAGGGGGGGACTAGCGGCTTTGAGACCCAGTACTTC. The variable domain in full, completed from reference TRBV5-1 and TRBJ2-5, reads KAGVTQTPRYLIKTRGQQVTLSCSPISGHRSVSWYQQTPGQGLQFLFEYFSETQRNKGNFPGRFSGRQFSNSRSEMNVSTLELGDSALYLCASSLEGGTSGFETQYFGPGTRLLVL.

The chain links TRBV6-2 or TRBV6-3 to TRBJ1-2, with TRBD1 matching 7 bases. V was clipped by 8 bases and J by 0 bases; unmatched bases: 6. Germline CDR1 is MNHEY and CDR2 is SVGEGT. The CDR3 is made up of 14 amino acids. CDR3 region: CASGLDRTNYGYTF. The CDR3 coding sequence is TGTGCCAGCGGCTTGGACAGGACTAACTATGGCTACACCTTC.

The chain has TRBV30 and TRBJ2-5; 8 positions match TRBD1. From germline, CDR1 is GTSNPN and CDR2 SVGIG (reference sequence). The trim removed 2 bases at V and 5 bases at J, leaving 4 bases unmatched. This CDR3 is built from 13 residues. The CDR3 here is CAWSKTGGETQYF. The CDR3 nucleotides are TGTGCCTGGAGTAAAACAGGGGGGGAGACCCAGTACTTC.

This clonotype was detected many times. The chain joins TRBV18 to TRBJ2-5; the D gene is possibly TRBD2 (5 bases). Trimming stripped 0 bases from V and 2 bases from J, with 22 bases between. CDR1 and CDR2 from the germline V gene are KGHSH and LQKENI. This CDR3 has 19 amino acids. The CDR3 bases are TGTGCCAGCTCACCACCGAGAGCTCGGGGAGCATCGGGACAAGAGACCCAGTACTTC. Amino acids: CASSPPRARGASGQETQYF.